The next 5 T cell receptor beta chains were all read from a single sample in a study of early T cells in non-severe SARS-CoV-2 infection (dated by TCRdb to the early 2020s). Library generation was performed with 5' RACE. Sequencer: NextSeq 500. The public reads were reprocessed in TCRdb via fastp at Q25 and MiXCR, keeping in-frame beta chains. A single entry per CDR3 protein holds the most common genes and DNA from its merged rows. Counted in this sample were 75,000 to 90,000 distinct CDR3 sequences; about 15% of them appeared once. Jointly, the top ten make up 4.5% to 7% of the sample. Material: whole blood. The receptor set was obtained from an adult who was a healthcare worker with PCR-confirmed SARS-CoV-2 infection or an uninfected control (not recorded which).

This clonotype has a handful of counts. The chain combines TRBV19 with TRBJ2-3; 10 bases agree with TRBD2. This CDR3 comprises 12 residues. The ends lost 5 bases at V and 14 bases at J; junction bases unmatched: 7. CDR1 is LNHDA, CDR2 SQIVND, per germline (reference sequence). The CDR3 DNA sequence: TGTGCCAGTAGTTTCCTAGCGGGAGAACCGTATTTT. Translation gives CASSFLAGEPYF.

In this sample, this clonotype turned up many times. V usage is TRBV6-5 and J usage is TRBJ2-7, with D unresolved. Germline CDR1 reads MNHEY; CDR2 reads SVGAGI. The length of the CDR3 is 13 residues. V was trimmed by 0 bases and J by 7 bases, leaving 10 bases between them. CDR3 DNA sequence: TGTGCCAGCAGTTACTCCCGGGTGCGGGAGCAGTACTTC. Its translation is CASSYSRVREQYF.

This clonotype occurred many times. Sequence at one end of the junction differs from germline and may be a read error. The chain links TRBV11-2 to TRBJ2-2; D may be TRBD2 (6 bases). The germline gives CDR1 SGHAT, CDR2 FQNNGV. This CDR3 comprises 14 residues. The CDR3 DNA follows: TGTGTCAGCAGGCGGGACTCGAACACCGGGGAGCTGTTTTTT. Its translation: CVSRRDSNTGELFF.

This clonotype was counted only a few times. The V and J genes are TRBV4-3 and TRBJ1-6; unclear D gene. The CDR3 has 14 residues. V dropped 4 bases and J dropped 4 bases, with 8 bases sitting between them. CDR1 and CDR2 (germline): LGHNA, YSLEER. CDR3 protein: CASSLAPYNSPLHF. In DNA, the CDR3 is TGCGCCAGCAGCCTTGCGCCTTATAATTCACCCCTCCACTTT.

This sequence joins TRBV6-1 and TRBJ2-7; D remains ambiguous. Trimming took 3 bases from V and 3 from J, leaving 6 bases between them. Germline CDR1 reads MNHNS; CDR2 reads SASEGT. The CDR3 loop spans 12 amino acids. For the CDR3, the DNA is TGTGCCAGCAGTGACAGACTCTACGAGCAGTACTTC. Encoded protein: CASSDRLYEQYF.